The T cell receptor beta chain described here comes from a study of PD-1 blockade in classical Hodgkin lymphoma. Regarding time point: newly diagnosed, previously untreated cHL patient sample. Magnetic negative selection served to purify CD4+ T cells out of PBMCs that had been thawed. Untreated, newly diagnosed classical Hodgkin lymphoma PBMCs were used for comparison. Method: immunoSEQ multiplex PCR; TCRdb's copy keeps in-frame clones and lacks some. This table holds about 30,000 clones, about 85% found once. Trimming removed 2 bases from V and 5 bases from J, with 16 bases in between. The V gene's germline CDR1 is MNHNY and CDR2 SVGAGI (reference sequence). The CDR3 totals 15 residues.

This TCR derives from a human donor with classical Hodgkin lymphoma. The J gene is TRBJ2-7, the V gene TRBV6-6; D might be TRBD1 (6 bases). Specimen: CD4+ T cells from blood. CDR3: CASSYPTGLEDEQYF. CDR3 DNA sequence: TGTGCCAGCAGTTACCCGACAGGCCTCGAGGACGAGCAGTACTTC.